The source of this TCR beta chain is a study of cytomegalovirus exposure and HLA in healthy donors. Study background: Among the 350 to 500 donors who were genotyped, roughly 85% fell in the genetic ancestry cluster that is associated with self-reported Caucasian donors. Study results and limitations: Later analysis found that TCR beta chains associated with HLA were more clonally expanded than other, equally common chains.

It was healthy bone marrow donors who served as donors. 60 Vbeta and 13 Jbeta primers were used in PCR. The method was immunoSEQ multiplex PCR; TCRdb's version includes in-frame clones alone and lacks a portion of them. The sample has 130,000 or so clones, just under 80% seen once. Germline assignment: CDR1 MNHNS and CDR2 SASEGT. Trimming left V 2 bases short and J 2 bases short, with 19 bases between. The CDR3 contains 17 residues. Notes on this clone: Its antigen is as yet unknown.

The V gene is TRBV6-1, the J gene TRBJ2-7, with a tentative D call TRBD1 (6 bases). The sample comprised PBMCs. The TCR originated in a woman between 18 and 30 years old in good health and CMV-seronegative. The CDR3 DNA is TGTGCCAGCAGTGAATACTATTCCCAGGACAGCACCTACGAGCAGTACTTC. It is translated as CASSEYYSQDSTYEQYF.